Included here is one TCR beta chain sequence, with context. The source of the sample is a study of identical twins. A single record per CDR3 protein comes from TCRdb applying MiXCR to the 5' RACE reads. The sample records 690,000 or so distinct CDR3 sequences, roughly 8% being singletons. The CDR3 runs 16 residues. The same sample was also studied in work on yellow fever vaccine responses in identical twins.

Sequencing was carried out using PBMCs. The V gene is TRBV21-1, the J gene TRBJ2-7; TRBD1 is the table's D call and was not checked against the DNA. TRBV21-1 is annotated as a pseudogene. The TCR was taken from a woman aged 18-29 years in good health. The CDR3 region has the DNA TGTGCCAGCAGCGTTTCCGGGACAGGGGCCTCCTACGAGCAGTACTTC. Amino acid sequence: CASSVSGTGASYEQYF.